What follows is one T cell receptor beta chain and its context. Unique molecular identifiers were built into the TCRbeta library. MiXCR, applied by TCRdb to the PCR reads, yields one record per CDR3 protein. The table lists 230,000 or so distinct CDR3 sequences, around 12% of them singletons. Germline values: CDR1 GTSNPN, CDR2 SVGIG (reference sequence). Trimming stripped 1 base from V and 1 base from J, with 11 bases between. The CDR3 is 15 amino acids. The record originates from a study of T-cell reconstitution after alpha-beta-depleted transplantation in children. The clonotype was recovered from a human donor who donated a stem cell graft to a child with acute lymphoblastic leukemia. The material was PBMCs from the stem cell graft donor, obtained from the stem cell graft. V is TRBV30 and J is TRBJ2-1, with D maybe TRBD2 (5 bases). As DNA, the CDR3 is TGTGCCTGGAGTGAAGGAGCGGTGTCCTACAATGAGCAGTTCTTC. It specifies CAWSEGAVSYNEQFF.